This T cell receptor beta chain came from a study of blood T cell repertoires in COVID-19. Turning to the study itself: COVID-19 samples collected from the United States, Italy and Spain covered acute and convalescent phases. The analysed material was cDNA or gDNA that came from T cells, B-cell-depleted T cells, or PBMCs.

The germline V gene has CDR1 DFQATT and CDR2 SNEGSKA (reference sequence). With V trimmed by 3 bases and J by 8 bases, 9 bases remained unmatched. This CDR3 spans 14 amino acids. This clone was recorded a few times. Under the authors' procedure: Estimation of nucleated cell counts was performed using reference gene primer amplification. Assay used: immunoSEQ multiplex PCR; TCRdb lists only in-frame clones, some missing. V and J calls plus clone size are reproduced from that table; the DNA served to infer D and trimming. The top ten clones hold approximately 2% of a sample with 85,000 to 120,000 clones, 87% of them seen once.

Sample: peripheral blood. This TCR came from a man aged 45-65 years with active COVID-19. The V call is TRBV20-1, the J call TRBJ1-2; 10 bases are shared with TRBD1. CDR3 bases: TGCAGTGCTAGTGGGGACAGGGGTGTGGGGGGCTACACCTTC. This encodes CSASGDRGVGGYTF.